This T cell receptor beta chain was identified during a study of technical replicates of blood from several donors. This table comes from immunoSEQ multiplex PCR, and its TCRdb copy is limited to in-frame clones, with some not included. The sample includes under 100,000 clones, 95% to 97% of them seen just once. The CDR3 is 14 amino acids. The V gene's germline CDR1 is MNHEY and CDR2 SVGAGI. The V end lost 7 bases, the J end lost 6 bases, and 17 bases lay between the germline ends. V and J are TRBV6-5 and TRBJ2-3; a weak D match, TRBD1 (5 bases). Sequences were obtained from T cells isolated from PBMCs. This clonotype originated in a human donor in good health. As DNA, the CDR3 is TGTGCCAGCACTAGAGGTCAGGGTGGGGATACGCAGTATTTT. Its translation: CASTRGQGGDTQYF.